These 26 T cell receptor beta chains share one sample of origin, sequenced in a study of blood T cell repertoires in COVID-19. Using immunoSEQ multiplex PCR, the repertoire was profiled, and TCRdb retains in-frame clones only, with some absent. The sample includes more than 150,000 clones, approximately 91% seen only once; the top ten take under 2.5%. The sample consisted of peripheral blood. These receptor sequences come from a man aged 65 to 85 with active or convalescent COVID-19.

The rearrangement uses TRBV4-3 and TRBJ2-1; 8 nucleotides match TRBD2. Germline V CDR1 and CDR2: LGHNA, YSLEER. V lost 2 bases to trimming and J lost 4 bases; unmatched junction nucleotides: 13. The CDR3 loop spans 18 amino acids. The CDR3 DNA is TGCGCCAGCAGCCAAACACGTTCGGGGGGGTCCCCTTACAATGAGCAGTTCTTC. Translated: CASSQTRSGGSPYNEQFF.

The genes are TRBV15 and TRBJ2-3; D might be TRBD1 (6 bases). V lost 2 bases and J lost 6, with 12 bases in between. The CDR3 totals 14 residues. In germline, CDR1 is LNHNV, CDR2 YYDKDF (reference sequence). CDR3 in amino acids: CATSRLVGADTQYF. For the CDR3, the DNA is TGTGCCACCAGCAGATTAGTGGGGGCGGATACGCAGTATTTT.

This chain connects TRBV6-1 to TRBJ1-6, with a weak D call TRBD1 (5 bases). Trimming took 2 bases from V and 6 from J, leaving 14 bases between them. Germline V gene lookup returns CDR1 MNHNS and CDR2 SASEGT. The CDR3 covers 16 residues. As DNA, the CDR3 is TGTGCCAGCAGTGAAACCCCAGGGCGATTTAATTCACCCCTCCACTTT. It encodes CASSETPGRFNSPLHF.

V usage is TRBV28 and J usage is TRBJ1-2; D is unresolved. V dropped 6 bases and J dropped 8 bases, with 16 bases sitting between them. Looked up from germline, CDR1 is MDHEN and CDR2 is SYDVKM. The CDR3 spans 13 residues. The CDR3 is CASSTGSNGGYTF. The CDR3 nucleotides are TGTGCCAGCAGCACGGGATCCAATGGAGGCTACACCTTC.

The chain recombines TRBV7-2 with TRBJ2-1, with D uncertain. The V and J ends lost 6 bases and 6 bases respectively, with 15 bases between them. Germline assignment: CDR1 SGHTA and CDR2 FQGNSA. CDR3 length: 14 amino acids. The CDR3 sequence is CASSISVYFNEQFF. The CDR3 DNA is TGTGCCAGCAGTATATCGGTGTACTTCAATGAGCAGTTCTTC.

The chain recombines TRBV15 with TRBJ2-7; weak D call: TRBD2 (7 bases). The V gene's germline CDR1 is LNHNV and CDR2 YYDKDF (reference sequence). CDR3 length: 16 residues. Trimming removed 0 bases from V and 4 bases from J, with 16 bases in between. CDR3 sequence reads: CATSREQGGRRYEQYF. CDR3 DNA: TGTGCCACCAGCAGAGAACAGGGAGGGCGTCGGTACGAGCAGTACTTC.

This clone was counted a few times. The gene calls are TRBV3-1 (or the pseudogene TRBV3-2) and TRBJ2-2; 7 bases line up with TRBD1. The V gene end was trimmed by 4 bases and the J gene end by 7 bases; junction bases not matched to a gene: 9. Looked up from germline, CDR1 is LGHDT and CDR2 is YNNKEL (reference sequence). The CDR3 sequence is 15 residues long. The CDR3 sequence is CASSPGQEENGELFF. DNA for the CDR3: TGTGCCAGCAGCCCAGGACAGGAAGAGAACGGGGAGCTGTTTTTT.

The genes are TRBV5-4 and TRBJ2-4, with D unresolved. V was trimmed by 4 bases and J by 0 bases, leaving 8 bases between them. The CDR3 covers 14 residues. Per the germline V gene, CDR1 is SGHNT and CDR2 is YYREEE (reference sequence). The CDR3 sequence is CASSAELAKNIQYF. As DNA, the CDR3 is TGTGCCAGCAGCGCGGAGCTAGCCAAAAACATTCAGTACTTC. The full variable domain, in which reference TRBV5-4 and TRBJ2-4 provide the parts outside the CDR3, is ETGVTQSPTHLIKTRGQQVTLRCSSQSGHNTVSWYQQALGQGPQFIFQYYREEENGRGNFPPRFSGLQFPNYSSELNVNALELDDSALYLCASSAELAKNIQYFGAGTRLSVL.

The CDR3 nucleotides are TGCAGCGGGATAGTAGCCGGAGAGACCCAGTACTTC. Translation gives CSGIVAGETQYF. The chain combines TRBV29-1 with TRBJ2-5, with D hard to call. Germline V lookup: CDR1 SQVTM, CDR2 ANQGSEA. The CDR3 consists of 12 residues. V was shortened by 7 bases and J by 4 bases, with 13 bases between the two germline ends. The full variable domain, its missing parts supplied by reference TRBV29-1 and TRBJ2-5, is SAVISQKPSRDICQRGTSLTIQCQVDSQVTMMFWYRQQPGQSLTLIATANQGSEATYESGFVIDKFPISRPNLTFSTLTVSNMSPEDSSIYLCSGIVAGETQYFGPGTRLLVL.

In its sample, this clone was seen a few times. The sample contains more than one DNA sequence encoding this CDR3. The V and J genes are TRBV30 and TRBJ1-3; 7 nucleotides agree with TRBD1. Germline V CDR1 and CDR2: GTSNPN, SVGIG (reference sequence). V shed 3 bases, J shed 0 bases, and the junction held 5 bases outside the gene matches. The CDR3 length is 15 residues. This chain's CDR3 is CAWSRDSGSGNTIYF. The DNA of the CDR3 is TGTGCCTGGAGCCGGGACAGCGGCTCTGGAAACACCATATATTTT. The full variable domain, its missing parts supplied by reference TRBV30 and TRBJ1-3, is SQTIHQWPATLVQPVGSPLSLECTVEGTSNPNLYWYRQAAGRGLQLLFYSVGIGQISSEVPQNLSASRPQDRQFILSSKKLLLSDSGFYLCAWSRDSGSGNTIYFGEGSWLTVV.

The chain links TRBV5-8 to TRBJ2-3, with 9 bases that match TRBD1. V lost 2 bases to trimming and J lost 2 bases; unmatched junction nucleotides: 3. The CDR3 runs 15 residues. Per the germline V gene, CDR1 is SGHTS and CDR2 is YDEGEE. The CDR3 nucleotides read TGTGCCAGCAGCTTTTGGGACAGGGACACAGATACGCAGTATTTT. It yields the protein CASSFWDRDTDTQYF.

The chain combines TRBV7-9 with TRBJ1-2; D may be TRBD1 (6 bases). The V end was cut by 0 bases, the J end by 0 bases, with 14 bases between. The CDR3 length is 17 residues. CDR1 is SEHNR, CDR2 FQNEAQ, per germline (reference sequence). CDR3 region: CASSLAQTGTSNYGYTF. CDR3 in DNA: TGTGCCAGCAGCTTAGCCCAGACAGGCACATCTAACTATGGCTACACCTTC.

The V and J genes are TRBV28 and TRBJ1-1, with TRBD1 matching 7 bases. Germline V gives CDR1 MDHEN, CDR2 SYDVKM. J was trimmed by 11 bases and V by 7 bases; bases with no gene match: 19. This CDR3 region has 15 residues. DNA for the CDR3: TGTGCCAGCATCCCAACGACAGGGTACCAAAGGGCGGCTTTCTTT. Translation: CASIPTTGYQRAAFF. The full variable domain, rest sourced from reference TRBV28 and TRBJ1-1, is DVKVTQSSRYLVKRTGEKVFLECVQDMDHENMFWYRQDPGLGLRLIYFSYDVKMKEKGDIPEGYSVSREKKERFSLILESASTNQTSMYLCASIPTTGYQRAAFFGQGTRLTVV.

The chain is built from TRBV4-3 and TRBJ1-2, with D perhaps TRBD1 (5 bases). The CDR3 runs to 16 residues. The germline V gene has CDR1 LGHNA and CDR2 YSLEER. The V end was cut by 0 bases, the J end by 1 base, with 12 bases between. Here the CDR3 reads CASSQDARVHNYGYTF. DNA of the CDR3: TGCGCCAGCAGCCAAGATGCCAGGGTACATAACTATGGCTACACCTTC.

The chain carries TRBV11-3 and TRBJ2-1; 9 bases map to TRBD2. The V and J ends lost 1 base and 6 bases, in that order; junction bases with no gene match: 7. Germline CDR1 reads SGHNT; CDR2 reads YENEEA. The length of the CDR3 is 16 residues. CDR3 sequence: CASSLVLAGVSNEQFF. The CDR3 region has the DNA TGTGCCAGCAGCTTAGTTTTAGCGGGAGTGTCCAATGAGCAGTTCTTC.

This chain connects TRBV28 to TRBJ1-3, with 7 bases aligning to TRBD1. Germline V gene data show CDR1 as MDHEN and CDR2 as SYDVKM. The CDR3 totals 14 residues. The junction had 4 bases not matched to a gene; V was cut back by 3 bases and J by 5 bases. The CDR3 region has the DNA TGTGCCAGCAGTTTTCAAGGGGGCAGAAACACCATATATTTT. Translating gives CASSFQGGRNTIYF. Combining the CDR3 with reference TRBV28 and TRBJ1-3 gives the whole variable domain DVKVTQSSRYLVKRTGEKVFLECVQDMDHENMFWYRQDPGLGLRLIYFSYDVKMKEKGDIPEGYSVSREKKERFSLILESASTNQTSMYLCASSFQGGRNTIYFGEGSWLTVV.

The genes are TRBV11-3 and TRBJ2-3, with 11 positions matching TRBD2. The germline V gene encodes CDR1 SGHNT and CDR2 YENEEA. CDR3 length: 17 residues. The V and J ends lost 2 bases and 4 bases, in that order; junction bases with no gene match: 8. CDR3 in DNA: TGTGCCAGCAGCTTATCCGTAGCGGGGGGGTCCTCAGATACGCAGTATTTT. It translates to CASSLSVAGGSSDTQYF.

This clone was observed a few times. The rearrangement uses TRBV7-6 and TRBJ2-1; 12 bases agree with TRBD2. The CDR3 length is 20 residues. With V trimmed by 0 bases and J by 0 bases, 9 bases remained unmatched. Germline lookup yields CDR1 SGHVS and CDR2 FNYEAQ. In nucleotides, the CDR3 is TGTGCCAGCAGCTTAGCGCAATGGACTAGCGGGATACGCTCCTACAATGAGCAGTTCTTC. Its translation is CASSLAQWTSGIRSYNEQFF. Complete variable domain (other parts from reference TRBV7-6 and TRBJ2-1): GAGVSQSPRYKVTKRGQDVALRCDPISGHVSLYWYRQALGQGPEFLTYFNYEAQQDKSGLPNDRFSAERPEGSISTLTIQRTEQRDSAMYRCASSLAQWTSGIRSYNEQFFGPGTRLTVL.

This chain links TRBV2 with TRBJ2-2; 16 nucleotides agree with TRBD2. From germline, CDR1 is SNHLY and CDR2 FYNNEI. CDR3 length: 21 amino acids. V shed 4 bases, J shed 4 bases, and the junction held 15 bases outside the gene matches. In nucleotides, the CDR3 is TGTGCCAGCAGTGGCCTTATCGGGACTAGCGGGAGGGCCGTTGGCACCGGGGAGCTGTTTTTT. It is translated as CASSGLIGTSGRAVGTGELFF.

The chain employs TRBV4-3 and TRBJ2-1, with TRBD1 as a possible D gene (6 bases). CDR1 is LGHNA, CDR2 YSLEER, per germline. V was trimmed by 3 bases and J by 3 bases, leaving 9 bases between them. The CDR3 is 14 amino acids. CDR3 sequence (DNA): TGCGCCAGCAGCCAGGGACATAACTACAATGAGCAGTTCTTC. This codes for CASSQGHNYNEQFF.

V is TRBV15 and J is TRBJ1-4; D not resolved. From germline, CDR1 is LNHNV and CDR2 YYDKDF (reference sequence). This CDR3 comprises 13 residues. Trimming removed 3 bases from V and 6 bases from J, with 8 bases in between. The CDR3 DNA sequence: TGTGCCACCAGCAGGGACTTTGATGAAAAACTGTTTTTT. Protein sequence: CATSRDFDEKLFF. Variable domain in full (rest from reference TRBV15 and TRBJ1-4): DAMVIQNPRYQVTQFGKPVTLSCSQTLNHNVMYWYQQKSSQAPKLLFHYYDKDFNNEADTPDNFQSRRPNTSFCFLDIRSPGLGDTAMYLCATSRDFDEKLFFGSGTQLSVL.

The rearrangement links TRBV6-2 or TRBV6-3 to TRBJ2-1; 9 positions match TRBD1. The CDR3 is 22 residues long. Per the germline V gene, CDR1 is MNHEY and CDR2 is SVGEGT. V lost 6 bases, J lost 8 bases, and 32 bases stayed unmatched. The CDR3 DNA sequence: TGTGCCAGCAGCCCGGGACCTTTGTGGGGACAGGGTAAAGGAAGCGGTAAAGATGAGCAGTTCTTC. Protein product: CASSPGPLWGQGKGSGKDEQFF.

V usage is TRBV28 and J usage is TRBJ1-2, with 8 bases lining up with TRBD1. CDR3 length: 13 residues. The V gene's germline CDR1 is MDHEN and CDR2 SYDVKM. V gave up 6 bases and J gave up 4 bases; unmatched junction bases: 4. The CDR3 is CASSTGGGYGYTF. DNA of the CDR3: TGTGCCAGCAGCACAGGGGGAGGCTATGGCTACACCTTC.

The genes are TRBV5-4 and TRBJ2-7; perhaps TRBD2 as D (6 bases). Germline values: CDR1 SGHNT, CDR2 YYREEE (reference sequence). The CDR3 is 15 residues long. Trimming shortened V by 4 bases and J by 5 bases, and 19 bases separated the two germline ends. The CDR3 protein is CASSRGPREEDEQYF. CDR3 in DNA: TGTGCCAGCAGCAGGGGACCCAGGGAGGAAGACGAGCAGTACTTC.

The CDR3 DNA is TGTGCCACCAGGGACACAGGGGGCGGGCAGTTCTTC. It codes for CATRDTGGGQFF. The rearrangement uses TRBV24-1 and TRBJ2-1; TRBD1 agrees at 9 bases. Looked up from germline, CDR1 is KGHDR and CDR2 is SFDVKD. V dropped 7 bases and J dropped 12; count of bases not matched to a gene: 6. CDR3 length: 12 residues.

This chain uses TRBV5-3 with TRBJ2-3, with D maybe TRBD2 (5 bases). TRBV5-3 is an ORF, with its function uncertain. This CDR3 region has 17 residues. V dropped 0 bases and J dropped 6 bases, with 20 bases sitting between them. CDR3 sequence reads: CARSLGRTRCPNDTQYF. As DNA, the CDR3 is TGTGCCAGAAGCTTGGGGAGAACTAGGTGCCCCAACGATACGCAGTATTTT.